This is a list of T cell receptor beta chains from one sample in a study of T cells in Graves' hyperthyroidism and ophthalmopathy. TCRdb recomputed calls from the multiplex PCR reads with MiXCR, one row per CDR3 protein. The sample has hundreds of thousands of distinct CDR3 sequences; roughly 15% are singletons. The sequencing input was blood. The receptors here all came from a woman aged 40 to 50 with Graves' hyperthyroidism. Each CDR3 is given with its conserved first and last residue. The order of the fields is V gene, D gene, clone size, J gene, CDR3 protein, CDR3 DNA. D genes are given only for firm matches. Size values are once, few and many counts, or a class for expanded clones, and some rows have none.

V gene: TRBV18
D gene: .
clone size: many
J gene: TRBJ1-1
CDR3 protein: CASSPRDPVSEAFF
CDR3 DNA: TGTGCCAGCTCACCTCGGGACCCCGTCTCTGAAGCTTTCTTT

V gene: TRBV2
D gene: TRBD1
clone size: many
J gene: TRBJ2-7
CDR3 protein: CASSEDRGREQYF
CDR3 DNA: TGTGCCAGCAGTGAAGACAGGGGTCGAGAGCAGTACTTC

V gene: TRBV12-3/TRBV12-4
D gene: TRBD1
clone size: .
J gene: TRBJ2-7
CDR3 protein: CASSTQTGAYEQYF
CDR3 DNA: TGTGCCAGCAGTACTCAGACAGGGGCATACGAGCAGTACTTC

V gene: TRBV5-6
D gene: .
clone size: .
J gene: TRBJ2-2
CDR3 protein: CASSRDNTGELFF
CDR3 DNA: TGTGCCAGCAGCCGCGATAACACCGGGGAGCTGTTTTTT

V gene: TRBV28
D gene: TRBD1
clone size: few
J gene: TRBJ2-2
CDR3 protein: CASSPGTGSTGELFF
CDR3 DNA: TGTGCCAGCAGCCCCGGGACAGGGAGCACCGGGGAGCTGTTTTTT

V gene: TRBV28
D gene: .
clone size: many
J gene: TRBJ2-2
CDR3 protein: CASSTHTGELFF
CDR3 DNA: TGTGCCAGCAGTACGCACACCGGGGAGCTGTTTTTT

V gene: TRBV7-9
D gene: .
clone size: many
J gene: TRBJ2-1
CDR3 protein: CASSLSGPKQFF
CDR3 DNA: TGTGCCAGCAGCTTATCCGGACCAAAGCAGTTCTTC

V gene: TRBV29-1
D gene: TRBD1
clone size: .
J gene: TRBJ1-1
CDR3 protein: CSVIRDSPRRAFF
CDR3 DNA: TGCAGCGTCATACGGGACAGCCCCCGGAGAGCTTTCTTT

V gene: TRBV24-1
D gene: .
clone size: many
J gene: TRBJ2-1
CDR3 protein: CATSDADINHYNEQFF
CDR3 DNA: TGTGCCACCAGTGATGCGGACATAAATCACTACAATGAGCAGTTCTTC

V gene: TRBV7-9
D gene: .
clone size: many
J gene: TRBJ2-3
CDR3 protein: CASSFSTDTQYF
CDR3 DNA: TGTGCCAGCAGTTTCAGCACAGATACGCAGTATTTT

V gene: TRBV19
D gene: TRBD2
clone size: .
J gene: TRBJ2-4
CDR3 protein: CATGGTDLAKNIQYF
CDR3 DNA: TGTGCCACGGGGGGGACGGACCTAGCCAAAAACATTCAGTACTTC

V gene: TRBV27
D gene: .
clone size: many
J gene: TRBJ1-1
CDR3 protein: CASSLLGGVTEAFF
CDR3 DNA: TGTGCCAGCAGTTTATTAGGAGGCGTCACTGAAGCTTTCTTT

V gene: TRBV20-1
D gene: .
clone size: .
J gene: TRBJ1-3
CDR3 protein: CSASSGGSSSGNTIYF
CDR3 DNA: TGCAGTGCTAGCAGTGGCGGGTCCAGCTCTGGAAACACCATATATTTT

V gene: TRBV3-1
D gene: .
clone size: many
J gene: TRBJ2-5
CDR3 protein: CASSQEVVGGETQYF
CDR3 DNA: TGTGCCAGCAGCCAAGAGGTGGTGGGAGGAGAGACCCAGTACTTC

V gene: TRBV14
D gene: .
clone size: .
J gene: TRBJ2-1
CDR3 protein: CASSPRGIGYNEQFF
CDR3 DNA: TGTGCCAGCAGCCCCAGGGGTATTGGGTACAATGAGCAGTTCTTC

V gene: TRBV12-3/TRBV12-4
D gene: TRBD1
clone size: many
J gene: TRBJ1-2
CDR3 protein: CASSGTATTNGYTF
CDR3 DNA: TGTGCCAGCAGCGGGACAGCGACAACGAATGGCTACACCTTC

V gene: TRBV3-1
D gene: .
clone size: .
J gene: TRBJ2-1
CDR3 protein: CASSGTGGLAGGNNEQFF
CDR3 DNA: TGTGCCAGCAGCGGGACAGGGGGCCTAGCGGGAGGCAACAATGAGCAGTTCTTC

V gene: TRBV10-3
D gene: .
clone size: few
J gene: TRBJ1-2
CDR3 protein: CAISEQGFGGYTF
CDR3 DNA: TGTGCCATCAGTGAACAAGGGTTCGGCGGCTACACCTTC

V gene: TRBV20-1
D gene: TRBD1
clone size: .
J gene: TRBJ2-2
CDR3 protein: CSAGQGGSGELFF
CDR3 DNA: TGCAGTGCTGGACAGGGGGGTTCCGGGGAGCTGTTTTTT

V gene: TRBV28
D gene: .
clone size: many
J gene: TRBJ2-3
CDR3 protein: CASSLGFSGSTDTQYF
CDR3 DNA: TGTGCCAGCAGTTTAGGTTTTAGCGGATCCACAGATACGCAGTATTTT

V gene: TRBV5-1
D gene: .
clone size: few
J gene: TRBJ2-1
CDR3 protein: CASSLEDNSYNEQFF
CDR3 DNA: TGCGCCAGCAGCTTGGAGGACAACTCCTACAATGAGCAGTTCTTC

V gene: TRBV6-1
D gene: .
clone size: few
J gene: TRBJ2-3
CDR3 protein: CASRWAGQTTDTQYF
CDR3 DNA: TGTGCCAGCAGGTGGGCCGGACAGACCACAGATACGCAGTATTTT

V gene: TRBV7-9
D gene: .
clone size: many
J gene: TRBJ1-5
CDR3 protein: CASSLGLGQADQPQHF
CDR3 DNA: TGTGCCAGCAGCTTAGGTCTGGGCCAGGCTGATCAGCCCCAGCATTTT

V gene: TRBV6-1
D gene: .
clone size: few
J gene: TRBJ2-7
CDR3 protein: CASSEIQGVRIGEQYF
CDR3 DNA: TGTGCCAGCAGTGAAATACAGGGTGTGCGGATTGGCGAGCAGTACTTC

V gene: TRBV30
D gene: .
clone size: many
J gene: TRBJ1-1
CDR3 protein: CASMGGPRAFF
CDR3 DNA: TGTGCCTCGATGGGAGGGCCGAGGGCTTTCTTT

V gene: TRBV20-1
D gene: TRBD2
clone size: many
J gene: TRBJ2-3
CDR3 protein: CSARALAGSTDTQYF
CDR3 DNA: TGCAGTGCTAGGGCGCTAGCGGGGAGCACAGATACGCAGTATTTT

V gene: TRBV12-3/TRBV12-4
D gene: TRBD1
clone size: many
J gene: TRBJ2-2
CDR3 protein: CASRGTGETGELFF
CDR3 DNA: TGTGCCAGCAGGGGGACAGGGGAGACCGGGGAGCTGTTTTTT

V gene: TRBV3-1
D gene: .
clone size: many
J gene: TRBJ1-1
CDR3 protein: CASSQDQENTEAFF
CDR3 DNA: TGTGCCAGCAGCCAAGATCAGGAGAACACTGAAGCTTTCTTT

V gene: TRBV5-4
D gene: .
clone size: .
J gene: TRBJ1-4
CDR3 protein: CASSLWGNQPEKLFF
CDR3 DNA: TGTGCCAGCAGCTTGTGGGGCAACCAGCCGGAAAAACTGTTTTTT

V gene: TRBV27
D gene: .
clone size: .
J gene: TRBJ1-6
CDR3 protein: CASSSDPSSYNSPLHF
CDR3 DNA: TGTGCCAGCAGTTCCGACCCGAGCTCCTATAATTCACCCCTCCACTTT

V gene: TRBV28
D gene: .
clone size: few
J gene: TRBJ2-3
CDR3 protein: CASSYIVTDTQYF
CDR3 DNA: TGTGCCAGCAGTTACATAGTCACAGATACGCAGTATTTT

V gene: TRBV2
D gene: .
clone size: many
J gene: TRBJ1-1
CDR3 protein: CASHRFDTNTEAFF
CDR3 DNA: TGTGCCAGTCATAGATTTGACACGAACACTGAAGCTTTCTTT

V gene: TRBV5-8
D gene: TRBD1
clone size: .
J gene: TRBJ1-4
CDR3 protein: CASMEGGGGEKLFF
CDR3 DNA: TGCGCCAGCATGGAAGGGGGCGGAGGAGAAAAACTGTTTTTT

V gene: TRBV7-2
D gene: .
clone size: few
J gene: TRBJ2-1
CDR3 protein: CASSLSGVSNEQFF
CDR3 DNA: TGTGCCAGCAGCTTATCGGGGGTGAGCAATGAGCAGTTCTTC

V gene: TRBV28
D gene: TRBD1
clone size: many
J gene: TRBJ1-2
CDR3 protein: CASSLYGTENYGYTF
CDR3 DNA: TGTGCCAGCAGCTTATATGGGACAGAAAACTATGGCTACACCTTC

V gene: TRBV3-1
D gene: TRBD1
clone size: many
J gene: TRBJ1-1
CDR3 protein: CASSPTGVTEAFF
CDR3 DNA: TGTGCCAGCAGCCCCACAGGGGTAACTGAAGCTTTCTTT

V gene: TRBV10-2
D gene: TRBD2
clone size: few
J gene: TRBJ2-4
CDR3 protein: CASSEAREGNIQYF
CDR3 DNA: TGCGCCAGCAGTGAGGCACGGGAGGGCAACATTCAGTACTTC

V gene: TRBV5-1
D gene: TRBD2
clone size: many
J gene: TRBJ2-1
CDR3 protein: CASRWASGNNEQFF
CDR3 DNA: TGCGCCAGCAGGTGGGCTAGCGGTAACAATGAGCAGTTCTTC

V gene: TRBV27
D gene: .
clone size: few
J gene: TRBJ1-1
CDR3 protein: CASRTQETNTEAFF
CDR3 DNA: TGTGCCAGCAGAACCCAGGAGACGAACACTGAAGCTTTCTTT

V gene: TRBV10-2
D gene: .
clone size: many
J gene: TRBJ2-3
CDR3 protein: CASSKGQTRDTQYF
CDR3 DNA: TGCGCCAGCAGCAAGGGACAAACAAGGGATACGCAGTATTTT

V gene: TRBV5-4
D gene: .
clone size: few
J gene: TRBJ2-3
CDR3 protein: CASSHPSEMADTQYF
CDR3 DNA: TGTGCCAGCAGCCACCCTAGCGAAATGGCAGATACGCAGTATTTT

V gene: TRBV11-2
D gene: .
clone size: many
J gene: TRBJ2-7
CDR3 protein: CASSLAREQYF
CDR3 DNA: TGTGCCAGCAGCTTAGCTCGGGAGCAGTACTTC

V gene: TRBV20-1
D gene: .
clone size: .
J gene: TRBJ1-3
CDR3 protein: CSARDRAFSGSGNTIYF
CDR3 DNA: TGCAGTGCTAGAGATCGGGCGTTCTCTGGCTCTGGAAACACCATATATTTT

V gene: TRBV28
D gene: .
clone size: .
J gene: TRBJ1-5
CDR3 protein: CASSLYRGSNQPQHF
CDR3 DNA: TGTGCCAGCAGTTTATATAGGGGATCGAATCAGCCCCAGCATTTT

V gene: TRBV2
D gene: .
clone size: few
J gene: TRBJ1-5
CDR3 protein: CASSELGLNQPQHF
CDR3 DNA: TGTGCCAGCAGTGAATTGGGTCTCAATCAGCCCCAGCATTTT

V gene: TRBV18
D gene: TRBD2
clone size: few
J gene: TRBJ2-3
CDR3 protein: CASSPRALAGDTQYF
CDR3 DNA: TGTGCCAGCTCACCGCGGGCGCTAGCGGGAGATACGCAGTATTTT

V gene: TRBV11-2
D gene: .
clone size: many
J gene: TRBJ2-1
CDR3 protein: CASSLSYLSSYNEQFF
CDR3 DNA: TGTGCCAGCAGCTTATCGTACTTGAGCTCCTACAATGAGCAGTTCTTC

V gene: TRBV27
D gene: TRBD1
clone size: many
J gene: TRBJ2-7
CDR3 protein: CASRTLSGQGIYEQYF
CDR3 DNA: TGTGCCAGCAGAACCCTATCGGGACAGGGTATATACGAGCAGTACTTC

V gene: TRBV18
D gene: .
clone size: many
J gene: TRBJ1-1
CDR3 protein: CASSSMMNTEAFF
CDR3 DNA: TGTGCCAGCTCGTCTATGATGAACACTGAAGCTTTCTTT

V gene: TRBV12-3/TRBV12-4
D gene: .
clone size: many
J gene: TRBJ2-2
CDR3 protein: CASSLALGLDTGELFF
CDR3 DNA: TGTGCCAGCAGTTTAGCGTTAGGGCTCGATACCGGGGAGCTGTTTTTT

V gene: TRBV2
D gene: .
clone size: many
J gene: TRBJ2-3
CDR3 protein: CASSERDITTDTQYF
CDR3 DNA: TGTGCCAGCAGTGAACGTGACATTACCACAGATACGCAGTATTTT

V gene: TRBV12-3/TRBV12-4
D gene: TRBD1
clone size: many
J gene: TRBJ1-1
CDR3 protein: CASSPTTDRGKAFF
CDR3 DNA: TGTGCCAGCAGCCCAACTACCGACAGGGGGAAAGCTTTCTTT

V gene: TRBV2
D gene: TRBD1
clone size: few
J gene: TRBJ2-2
CDR3 protein: CASSEALRGLYTGELFF
CDR3 DNA: TGTGCCAGCAGTGAAGCATTGAGGGGGCTATACACCGGGGAGCTGTTTTTT